A single sample is the source of the 20 T cell receptor beta chains below, sequenced in a study of blood T cells in healthy people across ages (dated by TCRdb to between 2014 and 2017). The method was 5' RACE. The sequencing machine was an Illumina HiSeq 2500. A second PCR of roughly 7 to 11 cycles was performed with a sample-barcoded 5' primer and a J-beta primer mix. TCRdb itself trimmed the public reads at Q25 with fastp, ran MiXCR and retained productive beta chains. One record per CDR3 amino acid sequence lists the most common genes and DNA. The sample table contains about 1,000,000 distinct CDR3 sequences; only one count was recorded for 45% of them. 18% of the sample is taken by the ten largest. The sequenced sample was blood. The receptors here all came from a woman aged 60-75 years in good health.

The chain combines TRBV27 with TRBJ2-1; 9 bases fit TRBD2. The DNA end is a closer match to TRBJ2-7, so the J assignment may be wrong. There are 16 residues in the CDR3. CDR1 and CDR2 from the germline V gene are MNHEY and SMNVEV (reference sequence). The CDR3: CASPLGREGPYNEQYF. The CDR3 bases are TGTGCCAGTCCTCTAGGGCGGGAGGGCCCCTACAATGAGCAGTACTTC.

The chain joins TRBV9 to TRBJ2-3; D is unclear. CDR1 SGDLS and CDR2 YYNGEE come from the germline V gene. The CDR3 covers 12 residues. Trimming cost V 4 bases and J 6 bases, with 9 bases left between them. CDR3 sequence: CASSPTRDTQYF. The CDR3 DNA sequence: TGTGCCAGCAGCCCCACCCGGGATACGCAGTATTTT. The full variable domain, with the rest looked up from reference TRBV9 and TRBJ2-3, is DSGVTQTPKHLITATGQRVTLRCSPRSGDLSVYWYQQSLDQGLQFLIQYYNGEERAKGNILERFSAQQFPDLHSELNLSSLELGDSALYFCASSPTRDTQYFGPGTRLTVL.

This clonotype was seen repeatedly, ten times or more. V usage is TRBV20-1 and J usage is TRBJ2-7, with D perhaps TRBD1 (6 bases). Per the germline V gene, CDR1 is DFQATT and CDR2 is SNEGSKA (reference sequence). This CDR3 region has 14 residues. Between the trimmed V and J ends, which lost 6 bases and 3 bases, there was a span of 18 bases. CDR3 amino acids: CSATSDRILYEQYF. The CDR3 DNA follows: TGCAGTGCAACTTCCGACAGGATCCTCTACGAGCAGTACTTC.

In this sample, this clonotype turned up a few times. The chain couples TRBV10-3 to TRBJ2-1; TRBD2 might be the D (6 bases). V lost 3 bases and J 7 bases, leaving 19 bases between the germline ends. The CDR3 has 16 residues. CDR1 and CDR2 from the germline V gene are ENHRY and SYGVKD. This CDR3 reads CAISDAGTPEGNEQFF. In DNA form, the CDR3 reads TGTGCCATCAGTGACGCCGGGACCCCGGAGGGGAATGAGCAGTTCTTC.

V is TRBV12-3 or TRBV12-4 and J is TRBJ1-5; 8 nucleotides match TRBD1. V was pared by 6 bases and J by 3 bases, with 10 bases of the junction left unmatched. The CDR3 runs to 16 residues. The CDR3 region has the DNA TGTGCCAGCAGCTTGGACAGGGAGGTTTTCAATCAGCCCCAGCATTTT. Translation gives CASSLDREVFNQPQHF.

This clonotype was picked up a small number of times. The chain is built from TRBV29-1 and TRBJ1-2; D remains unclear. Germline CDR1 reads SQVTM; CDR2 reads ANQGSEA. The CDR3 consists of 14 residues. V lost 0 bases and J lost 10, with 18 bases in between. DNA of the CDR3: TGCAGCGTTGAAGAAGAGGGAATCGGCCTAATCTACACCTTC. Its protein product is CSVEEEGIGLIYTF.

This clonotype was recorded once. The chain carries TRBV2 and TRBJ2-1; unclear D gene. The CDR3 is 14 residues long. Germline values: CDR1 SNHLY, CDR2 FYNNEI. The V and J ends lost 10 bases and 3 bases respectively, with 16 bases between them. The CDR3 DNA is TGTGCCAAAGCCGCCGGTACCGACTACAATGAGCAGTTCTTC. It encodes CAKAAGTDYNEQFF. The variable domain in full, with the rest retrieved from reference TRBV2 and TRBJ2-1, is EPEVTQTPSHQVTQMGQEVILRCVPISNHLYFYWYRQILGQKVEFLVSFYNNEISEKSEIFDDQFSVERPDGSNFTLKIRSTKLEDSAMYFCAKAAGTDYNEQFFGPGTRLTVL.

The chain combines TRBV7-9 with TRBJ1-4; possible D gene TRBD1, 5 bases. Trimming pared 4 bases from V and 3 bases from J, leaving 12 bases between. The CDR3 length is 15 residues. Germline loops: CDR1 SEHNR, CDR2 FQNEAQ (reference sequence). DNA of the CDR3: TGTGCCAGCAGCTACAGCAGGGAGGCTAATGAAAAACTGTTTTTT. It translates to CASSYSREANEKLFF.

The J gene is TRBJ2-1, the V gene TRBV28, with D unclear. V was pared by 4 bases and J by 3 bases, with 13 bases between. The CDR3 length is 15 residues. The germline gives CDR1 MDHEN, CDR2 SYDVKM. The CDR3 spells CASSSVRVVYNEQFF. In DNA, the CDR3 is TGTGCCAGCAGTTCTGTCCGAGTGGTCTACAATGAGCAGTTCTTC.

J is TRBJ1-2 and V is TRBV5-1, with a possible D match to TRBD1 (6 bases). Germline V gene data show CDR1 as SGHRS and CDR2 as YFSETQ. Trimming took 3 bases from V and 4 from J, leaving 16 bases between them. The CDR3 runs to 15 residues. The DNA of the CDR3 is TGCGCCAGCAGCTACGCGGGGGGCAACCTCTATGGCTACACCTTC. It yields the protein CASSYAGGNLYGYTF.

The rearrangement joins TRBV5-6 to TRBJ2-3; 10 bases agree with TRBD1. After removal of 4 bases from V and 3 bases from J, the junction contained 5 bases not matched to a gene. The CDR3 is 15 amino acids. Germline V gene data show CDR1 as SGHDT and CDR2 as YYEEEE. The CDR3 DNA follows: TGTGCCAGCAGCGAGGGGACAGGGGATACAGATACGCAGTATTTT. Amino acids: CASSEGTGDTDTQYF.

J is TRBJ2-3 and V is TRBV5-1; D unresolved. This CDR3 contains 13 residues. The germline V gene has CDR1 SGHRS and CDR2 YFSETQ. Trimming stripped 0 bases from V and 4 bases from J, with 6 bases between. The CDR3 DNA follows: TGCGCCAGCAGCTTGGTTTACGCAGATACGCAGTATTTT. This codes for CASSLVYADTQYF.

About this clonotype: A much more abundant neighbour one base away suggests this may be a read error. The CDR3 DNA reads TGTGCCAGCTGGAGGGGCAGTTTGTACGGAAACATTCAGTACTTC. It yields the protein CASWRGSLYGNIQYF. The rearrangement links TRBV6-5 to TRBJ2-4, with a possible D match to TRBD2 (6 bases). Germline CDR1 is MNHEY and CDR2 is SVGAGI. The CDR3 is 15 amino acids. The V gene lost 8 bases and the J gene lost 6 bases, with 20 bases spanning the gap.

V gene TRBV10-3 combines with J gene TRBJ2-1; 7 positions agree with TRBD2. The CDR3 spans 17 residues. CDR1 is ENHRY, CDR2 SYGVKD, per germline. J gave up 3 bases and V 0 bases, and 8 bases lay outside the gene matches. CDR3 in amino acids: CAISESKREGLYNEQFF. DNA for the CDR3: TGTGCCATCAGTGAGTCGAAGAGGGAGGGTCTCTACAATGAGCAGTTCTTC.

The rearrangement joins TRBV4-1 to TRBJ1-6; D is undetermined. Germline V lookup: CDR1 MGHRA, CDR2 YSYEKL. CDR3 length equals 14 residues. V lost 1 base to trimming and J lost 7 bases, with 8 bases between them. The CDR3: CASSQGIPNSPLHF. In DNA form, the CDR3 reads TGCGCCAGCAGCCAAGGAATACCCAATTCACCCCTCCACTTT.

This clonotype has just a few counts. The chain has TRBV18 and TRBJ1-2; 7 positions agree with TRBD1. V lost 0 bases, J lost 8 bases, and 9 bases stayed unmatched. This CDR3 contains 15 residues. Germline V CDR1 and CDR2: KGHSH, LQKENI. DNA of the CDR3: TGTGCCAGCTCACCACCGTTTTCCACAGGGGAAGGCTACACCTTC. As protein: CASSPPFSTGEGYTF.

CDR3 amino acids: CAIGQGFQETQYF. The CDR3 coding sequence is TGTGCCATCGGCCAGGGTTTCCAAGAGACCCAGTACTTC. The chain is built from TRBV10-3 and TRBJ2-5, with a tentative D call TRBD1 (5 bases). Germline CDR1 and CDR2: ENHRY and SYGVKD. The V and J ends lost 8 bases and 1 base respectively, with 11 bases between them. This CDR3 has 13 residues.

The gene calls are TRBV20-1 and TRBJ2-4; the match to TRBD1 covers 7 bases. V was clipped by 0 bases and J by 0 bases; unmatched bases: 5. Germline values: CDR1 DFQATT, CDR2 SNEGSKA (reference sequence). CDR3 length: 16 residues. CDR3 DNA sequence: TGCAGTGCTAGAGACCCCAGGACAGGAGCCAAAAACATTCAGTACTTC. Encoded protein: CSARDPRTGAKNIQYF.

In DNA, the CDR3 is TGCAGTGCTAGAGCGGGGGGACCGAACACCGGGGAGCTGTTTTTT. It codes for CSARAGGPNTGELFF. This sequence joins TRBV20-1 and TRBJ2-2; 7 bases line up with TRBD2. The CDR3 is 15 residues long. Per the germline V gene, CDR1 is DFQATT and CDR2 is SNEGSKA (reference sequence). J was trimmed by 0 bases and V by 1 base; bases with no gene match: 2.

This clonotype showed up just a few times. This chain links TRBV12-3 or TRBV12-4 with TRBJ1-5; TRBD1 agrees at 7 bases. The CDR3 loop spans 16 amino acids. With V trimmed by 5 bases and J by 3 bases, 10 bases remained unmatched. CDR3 nucleotides: TGTGCCAGCAGTACCTATGAGGGGGCGCTCAATCAGCCCCAGCATTTT. Amino acid sequence: CASSTYEGALNQPQHF.